The 7 T cell receptor beta chains in this list originate from one sample, sequenced in a study of cytomegalovirus exposure and HLA in healthy donors. Some clones are missing from TCRdb's copy, which holds only in-frame ones; the method was immunoSEQ multiplex PCR. This table holds 200,000 to 250,000 clones, around 78% found once. The sequencing sample was made of PBMCs. The receptors were gathered from a young woman in good health and CMV-seronegative.

This chain uses TRBV16 with TRBJ2-2, with TRBD1 identical over 9 bases. The CDR3 is made up of 18 amino acids. The ends lost 0 bases at V and 3 bases at J; junction bases unmatched: 8. CDR1 and CDR2 (germline): KGHSY, FQNENV. The CDR3: CASSQSWGQGNYTGELFF. The CDR3 bases are TGTGCCAGCAGCCAATCTTGGGGACAGGGCAACTACACCGGGGAGCTGTTTTTT.

The chain employs TRBV6-1 and TRBJ1-1; D is unresolved. V dropped 6 bases and J dropped 0 bases, with 11 bases sitting between them. This CDR3 is 14 amino acids long. The germline V gene encodes CDR1 MNHNS and CDR2 SASEGT. This CDR3 is CASSVGLMNTEAFF. CDR3 coding DNA: TGTGCCAGCAGCGTCGGCCTAATGAACACTGAAGCTTTCTTT.

The sample holds a few counts of this clone. This CDR3 reads CASWTGAWNTEAFF. CDR3 in DNA: TGTGCCAGTTGGACAGGGGCCTGGAACACTGAAGCTTTCTTT. The chain employs TRBV25-1 and TRBJ1-1; 9 bases are shared with TRBD1. The CDR3 covers 14 residues. Germline V gene data show CDR1 as MGHDK and CDR2 as SYGVNS. Trimming at V came to 9 bases and at J to 1 base, leaving 6 bases not matched to a gene.

This clone occurred once. The J gene is TRBJ1-2, the V gene TRBV6-5; 8 nucleotides match TRBD1. The CDR3 is 15 amino acids. Germline CDR1 and CDR2: MNHEY and SVGAGI. V lost 6 bases, J lost 2 bases, and 8 bases stayed unmatched. The CDR3 here is CASRSRAGGNYGYTF. DNA for the CDR3: TGTGCCAGCAGGTCGAGGGCAGGGGGCAACTATGGCTACACCTTC.

This sequence joins TRBV5-1 and TRBJ2-5, with a tentative D call TRBD1 (6 bases). The CDR3 sequence is 16 residues long. V shed 4 bases and J shed 5 bases, with 21 bases lying between them. CDR1 and CDR2 from the germline V gene are SGHRS and YFSETQ. The CDR3 loop reads CASSPDRYPKLETQYF. The CDR3 DNA sequence: TGCGCCAGCAGCCCGGACAGATATCCAAAACTGGAGACCCAGTACTTC.

This clone appeared a few times. The V call is TRBV5-1, the J call TRBJ2-5, with TRBD2 identical over 12 bases. Germline V lookup: CDR1 SGHRS, CDR2 YFSETQ. The CDR3 runs to 15 residues. J gave up 5 bases and V 4 bases, and 6 bases lay outside the gene matches. The CDR3 region has the DNA TGCGCCAGCAGCGACCGACTAGCGGGAGATGAGACCCAGTACTTC. It is translated as CASSDRLAGDETQYF.

A word on this clone: With a much larger clone just one base away, this may be a read error. Additional DNA sequences in this sample encode the identical CDR3. The rearrangement links TRBV15 to TRBJ1-5; D remains ambiguous. Trimming cost V 3 bases and J 4 bases, with 4 bases left between them. Germline-derived CDR1 and CDR2 are LNHNV and YYDKDF (reference sequence). CDR3 length: 12 amino acids. The CDR3, as DNA: TGTGCCACCAGCAGGGATAATCAGCCCCAGCATTTT. Translation gives CATSRDNQPQHF.